Listed below are T cell receptor beta chains from one sample, sequenced in a study of cytomegalovirus exposure and HLA in healthy donors. TCRdb's table, derived via immunoSEQ multiplex PCR, lists solely in-frame clones and lacks some. The repertoire holds 150,000 to 200,000 clones, with roughly 72% as singletons. The sample comprised PBMCs. The receptors derive from a middle-aged woman in good health and CMV-seronegative. Both conserved end residues are part of each CDR3. D genes are given only for firm matches. Where a row states a size, it is once, few, many or the class of an expanded clone; other rows omit it.

TRBJ1-3 | . | TRBD1 | TRBV6-5 | TGTGCCAGCAGTTCCGGGACAGGGGGGACTGGAAACACCATATATTTT | CASSSGTGGTGNTIYF
TRBJ2-3 | . | . | TRBV18 | TGTGCCAGCTCACCCCAACTTAACACAGATACGCAGTATTTT | CASSPQLNTDTQYF
TRBJ2-3 | . | TRBD2 | TRBV11-2 | TGTGCCAGCATCTCTCTTCCCGGGACTAGCGGGAGTCCAGATACGCAGTATTTT | CASISLPGTSGSPDTQYF
TRBJ2-1 | . | . | TRBV5-1 | TGCGCCAGCAGCTTGGCCGGGGGTGAGCAGTTCTTC | CASSLAGGEQFF
TRBJ2-7 | . | TRBD2 | TRBV19 | TGTGCCAGTAGTATCGTGACTAGCGTCGACGAGCAGTACTTC | CASSIVTSVDEQYF
TRBJ2-5 | . | TRBD1 | TRBV4-1 | TGCGCCAGCAGCCAGTCCACCGGGACAGGGAGGGGAGAGACCCAGTACTTC | CASSQSTGTGRGETQYF
TRBJ2-4 | few | TRBD1 | TRBV30 | TGTGCCTTGACAGGGGGTAGAGAGGCCAAAAACATTCAGTACTTC | CALTGGREAKNIQYF
TRBJ2-1 | . | TRBD1 | TRBV7-9 | TGTGCCAGCAGTTTCGACAGGGGGCTTGACAATGAGCAGTTCTTC | CASSFDRGLDNEQFF
TRBJ2-7 | . | TRBD1 | TRBV12-5 | TGTGCTAGTGGTCTTGGACAGGGTTTCAACGAGCAGTACTTC | CASGLGQGFNEQYF
TRBJ2-5 | . | . | TRBV5-1 | TGCGCCAGCAGCTTGGCTGGGACAGTGGGAGGTGGGGAGACCCAGTACTTC | CASSLAGTVGGGETQYF
TRBJ2-1 | . | TRBD1 | TRBV5-1 | TGCGCCAGCAGCTCGTCAGGGGGTTCTCACAGTGAGCAGTTCTTC | CASSSSGGSHSEQFF
TRBJ2-2 | few | TRBD2 | TRBV11-3 | TGTGCCAGCAGCTTCCCCTCGACTAGCGGAGCCGGGGAGCTGTTTTTT | CASSFPSTSGAGELFF
TRBJ2-7 | . | . | TRBV5-1 | TGCGCCAGCAGCTTAGGCCGGGTCGCGGGCGAGCAGTACTTC | CASSLGRVAGEQYF
TRBJ2-7 | . | TRBD2 | TRBV7-2 | TGTGCCAGCAGCTTAGAGGGGAGCGGGAGAGGGAAGGAGCAGTACTTC | CASSLEGSGRGKEQYF
TRBJ1-4 | few | . | TRBV27 | TGTGCCAGCAGTTTATTAGGGGAAGAAAAACTGTTTTTT | CASSLLGEEKLFF
TRBJ2-7 | . | . | TRBV6-1 | TGTGCCAGCAGTAACGACAGGGGAGGGGTGTACGAGCAGTACTTC | CASSNDRGGVYEQYF
TRBJ1-4 | . | TRBD1 | TRBV19 | TGTGCCAGTAGCCTAACCCCAGGGGGCACTAATGAAAAACTGTTTTTT | CASSLTPGGTNEKLFF
TRBJ2-2 | many | TRBD2 | TRBV6-4 | TGTGCCAGCAGTGACGAGGGGGGAGAGACTAGCGGGAGACAAGGCGGGGAGCTGTTTTTT | CASSDEGGETSGRQGGELFF
TRBJ1-2 | . | . | TRBV7-9 | TGTGCCAGCAGCTTAGAAGGGGGAGGCTACACCTTC | CASSLEGGGYTF
TRBJ2-7 | . | TRBD1 | TRBV4-1 | TGCGCCAGCAGCCAGGAGACAGGGCCTACCTACGAGCAGTACTTC | CASSQETGPTYEQYF
TRBJ2-3 | . | . | TRBV29-1 | TGCAGCGTTGACCAGGGGTTGACGCAGTATTTT | CSVDQGLTQYF
TRBJ2-7 | . | TRBD2 | TRBV13 | TGTGCCAGCAGCTTAGCTCTAGCGGGAGGGCCAGGTAGCTCCTACGAGCAGTACTTC | CASSLALAGGPGSSYEQYF
TRBJ2-2 | . | TRBD2 | TRBV5-1 | TGCGCCAGCAGCTTGAGACTAGCGGGAGCCTCCGGCGGGGAGCTGTTTTTT | CASSLRLAGASGGELFF
TRBJ2-7 | . | TRBD2 | TRBV28 | TGTGCCAGCAGCGAACTGCGGACTAGCGGGAGTGGCGAGCAGTACTTC | CASSELRTSGSGEQYF
TRBJ2-1 | . | TRBD2 | TRBV7-7 | TGTGCTAGCAGCTCCTTGGAGGGGAGGGCCGAGTGGGGGTCCTACAATGAGCAGTTCTTC | CASSSLEGRAEWGSYNEQFF
TRBJ1-1 | . | . | TRBV6-1 | TGTGCCAGCAGCCCACAGGTAGGGAACACTGAAGCTTTCTTT | CASSPQVGNTEAFF
TRBJ2-5 | once | . | TRBV9 | TGTGCCAGCAGCGTAGGGACAGAAGAGACCCAGTACTTC | CASSVGTEETQYF
TRBJ2-1 | . | TRBD1 | TRBV5-6 | TGTGCCAGCAGCTCCCGGGACAGCTTTCTCAATGAGCAGTTCTTC | CASSSRDSFLNEQFF
TRBJ2-1 | . | . | TRBV6-5 | TGTGCCAGTTCGTCCGCGGGATTAAACTACAATGAGCAGTTCTTC | CASSSAGLNYNEQFF
TRBJ1-1 | . | TRBD1 | TRBV10-3 | TGTGCCATCAGGGGGACAGGGGACACTGAAGCTTTCTTT | CAIRGTGDTEAFF
TRBJ1-1 | . | TRBD1 | TRBV20-1 | TGCAGTGCTAGGGGACAGGCCGAAGCTTTCTTT | CSARGQAEAFF
TRBJ1-1 | . | TRBD1 | TRBV5-1 | TGCGCCAGCAGTCAGACTGGACAGGGTCAATCCGGTGAAGCTTTCTTT | CASSQTGQGQSGEAFF
TRBJ1-1 | . | TRBD1 | TRBV2 | TGTGCCAGCAGTGGACAGGGGAACACTGAAGCTTTCTTT | CASSGQGNTEAFF
TRBJ2-7 | . | . | TRBV29-1 | TGCAGCGCCGAAGGTGACTACGGCTACGAGCAGTACTTC | CSAEGDYGYEQYF
TRBJ2-2 | . | . | TRBV5-1 | TGCGCCAGCAGCTTCGACAGAAGTAACACCGGGGAGCTGTTTTTT | CASSFDRSNTGELFF
TRBJ1-1 | . | TRBD1 | TRBV19 | TGTGCCAGTACCCCTGGGACAGGGAGATGGAGCACTGAAGCTTTCTTT | CASTPGTGRWSTEAFF
TRBJ1-2 | few | TRBD1 | TRBV19 | TGTGCCAGTAGTCCCGACCTGGACAGGGGTGCCTATGGCTACACCTTC | CASSPDLDRGAYGYTF
TRBJ1-1 | once | . | TRBV2 | TGTGCCAGCAGTGGCGGGACCCGGTGGACTGAAGCTTTCTTT | CASSGGTRWTEAFF
TRBJ2-7 | . | TRBD2 | TRBV5-1 | TGCGCCAGCAGCTTGGTAGCGGGACCCTCCTACGAGCAGTACTTC | CASSLVAGPSYEQYF
TRBJ1-1 | few | . | TRBV19 | TGTGCCAGTAGTCTCCGCACTGAAGCTTTCTTT | CASSLRTEAFF
TRBJ2-4 | . | TRBD2 | TRBV27 | TGTGCCAGCAGTTTAAAGGGGACTACAGTAGGCATTCAGTACTTC | CASSLKGTTVGIQYF
TRBJ1-4 | . | . | TRBV7-6 | TGTGCCAGCAGCTTAAGAGGGTCGAATGAAAAACTGTTTTTT | CASSLRGSNEKLFF
TRBJ2-2 | . | . | TRBV6-1 | TGTGCCAGCAGTGAAAGCGGGTGGACCGGGGAGCTGTTTTTT | CASSESGWTGELFF
TRBJ1-5 | once | TRBD1 | TRBV18 | TGTGCCAGCTCACTCGCAGGGGGGAGCAGCAATCAGCCCCAGCATTTT | CASSLAGGSSNQPQHF
TRBJ1-4 | many | . | TRBV6-5 | TGTGCCAGCAGTGCGGGGCTTTCGAATGAAAAACTGTTTTTT | CASSAGLSNEKLFF
TRBJ1-2 | . | TRBD1 | TRBV28 | TGTGCCAGCAGCACCTTGGGACAGAACTATGGCTACACCTTC | CASSTLGQNYGYTF
TRBJ1-1 | . | . | TRBV5-1 | TGCGCCAGCAGCTTTCCCGGGGGGGTGGGAAACACTGAAGCTTTCTTT | CASSFPGGVGNTEAFF
TRBJ2-1 | few | . | TRBV19 | TGTGCCAGTAGGGTAGCAGCATTTGGCAATGAGCAGTTCTTC | CASRVAAFGNEQFF
TRBJ2-1 | . | . | TRBV9 | TGTGCCAGCAGCGTAGGTACTAGCCCCGGCAATGAGCAGTTCTTC | CASSVGTSPGNEQFF
TRBJ1-4 | once | TRBD1 | TRBV2 | TGTGCCAGCGACAGGGAGAATGAAAAACTGTTTTTT | CASDRENEKLFF
TRBJ1-1 | . | TRBD1 | TRBV7-9 | TGTGCCAGCAGCTTATACAGGGGCACTGAAGCTTTCTTT | CASSLYRGTEAFF
TRBJ1-5 | . | TRBD1 | TRBV19 | TGTGCCAGTAGGCGGACAGGGGGCATTCAGCCCCAGCATTTT | CASRRTGGIQPQHF
TRBJ1-2 | . | . | TRBV7-9 | TGTGCCAGCAGCACTAATGAGGTCCAGGGCGGAAACTATGGCTACACCTTC | CASSTNEVQGGNYGYTF
TRBJ2-5 | . | . | TRBV7-3 | TGTGCCAGCAGCCAAAAGGGGCGAGAGACCCAGTACTTC | CASSQKGRETQYF
TRBJ1-1 | . | TRBD1 | TRBV11-3 | TGTGCCAGCAGACAGGGGCCTGGGATGAACACTGAAGCTTTCTTT | CASRQGPGMNTEAFF